Shown below are 23 T cell receptor beta chains from a single sample sequenced in a study of shared clonotypes between healthy human individuals. Repertoires were generated with immunoSEQ multiplex PCR, while TCRdb's copy carries only in-frame clones and drops some. The table records more than 1,200,000 clones, approximately 98.5% of them present only once. The specimen was naive CD4+ T cells sorted from blood. Subset: CD45RA+ positively selected. Every receptor here comes from a man aged 25-45 years in good health.

Comment on this clone: Other nucleotide sequences from this sample produce the same CDR3. V gene TRBV7-8 combines with J gene TRBJ2-7, with TRBD2 matching 8 bases. The trim removed 1 base at V and 0 bases at J, leaving 2 bases unmatched. Germline V gives CDR1 SGHVS, CDR2 FQNEAQ. The CDR3 totals 15 residues. The CDR3 sequence: CASSLGLAGSYEQYF. CDR3 nucleotides: TGTGCCAGCAGCTTAGGTCTAGCGGGCTCCTACGAGCAGTACTTC.

The CDR3 reads CASRGDTYEQYF. The DNA of the CDR3 is TGTGCCAGCAGGGGGGATACCTACGAGCAGTACTTC. The genes are TRBV7-9 and TRBJ2-7, with D tentatively TRBD1 or TRBD2 (5 bases each). Germline assignment: CDR1 SEHNR and CDR2 FQNEAQ (reference sequence). With 6 bases removed from V and 2 bases from J, the gap between germline ends came to 8 bases. This CDR3 comprises 12 residues. The complete variable domain, with remaining parts taken from reference TRBV7-9 and TRBJ2-7, reads DTGVSQNPRHKITKRGQNVTFRCDPISEHNRLYWYRQTLGQGPEFLTYFQNEAQLEKSRLLSDRFSAERPKGSFSTLEIQRTEQGDSAMYLCASRGDTYEQYFGPGTRLTVT.

This clone has a handful of counts. The V and J genes are TRBV7-9 and TRBJ2-1, with no clear D. V gave up 5 bases and J gave up 10 bases, with 12 bases separating them. The CDR3 spans 12 residues. CDR1 is SEHNR, CDR2 FQNEAQ, per germline (reference sequence). CDR3: CASSQAAREQFF. As DNA, the CDR3 is TGTGCCAGCAGCCAAGCTGCCCGGGAGCAGTTCTTC.

CDR3: CASSYSSLLCSTDTQYF. The CDR3 nucleotides read TGTGCCAGCAGTTACTCGAGTTTACTTTGTAGCACAGATACGCAGTATTTT. The chain is built from TRBV6-7 and TRBJ2-3; D remains unclear. TRBV6-7 is placed among ORFs of uncertain function. Trimming pared 0 bases from V and 0 bases from J, leaving 13 bases between. This CDR3 is 17 amino acids long.

This chain joins TRBV5-1 and TRBJ1-2; no clear D. V was cut by 0 bases and J by 0 bases, with 9 bases left in between. Germline V gene data show CDR1 as SGHRS and CDR2 as YFSETQ. The CDR3 runs to 15 residues. The CDR3 protein is CASSLEVGSNYGYTF. The CDR3 nucleotides are TGCGCCAGCAGCTTGGAGGTCGGCTCTAACTATGGCTACACCTTC.

The CDR3, as DNA: TGTGCCAGCAGCTCCCTCGGGGGAGCGGGATACTACGAGCAGTACTTC. This codes for CASSSLGGAGYYEQYF. This chain links TRBV11-2 with TRBJ2-7, with 7 bases fitting TRBD2. This CDR3 spans 16 amino acids. CDR1 and CDR2 from the germline V gene are SGHAT and FQNNGV. The ends lost 4 bases at V and 3 bases at J; junction bases unmatched: 12.

The chain links TRBV28 to TRBJ2-7; D not certain. CDR3 size: 15 residues. Trimming shortened V by 3 bases and J by 0 bases, and 12 bases separated the two germline ends. Germline V lookup: CDR1 MDHEN, CDR2 SYDVKM. The CDR3 reads CASSLVTTHSYEQYF. DNA for the CDR3: TGTGCCAGCAGTTTGGTTACAACCCACTCCTACGAGCAGTACTTC.

The chain employs TRBV27 and TRBJ1-2, with 9 bases aligning to TRBD1. J gave up 7 bases and V 8 bases, and 11 bases lay outside the gene matches. The germline V gene has CDR1 MNHEY and CDR2 SMNVEV (reference sequence). The CDR3 loop spans 14 amino acids. This CDR3 reads CASRMPGQGIGYTF. Here the CDR3 DNA reads TGTGCCAGCCGGATGCCGGGACAGGGAATTGGCTACACCTTC.

On this clone itself: The identical CDR3 is also encoded by other nucleotide sequences in the sample. The chain combines TRBV7-2 with TRBJ2-2, with D uncertain. Germline V gene data show CDR1 as SGHTA and CDR2 as FQGNSA. V was shortened by 2 bases and J by 1 base, with 8 bases between the two germline ends. CDR3 length: 15 amino acids. CDR3 nucleotides: TGTGCCAGCAGCTTACGCTCAGGGAACACCGGGGAGCTGTTTTTT. Amino acids: CASSLRSGNTGELFF.

The chain couples TRBV7-2 to TRBJ2-5, with 14 positions matching TRBD2. The CDR3 is 14 amino acids. V trimming: 5 bases; J trimming: 8 bases; junction bases outside the gene matches: 4. Germline assignment: CDR1 SGHTA and CDR2 FQGNSA. In DNA, the CDR3 is TGTGCCAGCAGCCAAGGGACTAGCGGGAGTACCCAGTACTTC. Its protein product is CASSQGTSGSTQYF.

This chain joins TRBV11-3 and TRBJ2-1; 9 bases fit TRBD2. Germline CDR1 SGHNT, CDR2 YENEEA. The J segment lost 9 bases and the V segment lost 4 bases, leaving 10 bases of the junction unmatched. The CDR3 has 15 amino acids. CDR3 bases: TGTGCCAGCAGCTCTGGCGGGAGGGCGCATGGTGAGCAGTTCTTC. It codes for CASSSGGRAHGEQFF.

This chain links TRBV18 with TRBJ1-3; D not certain. CDR3 length: 18 amino acids. V was cut by 0 bases and J by 0 bases, with 15 bases left in between. From germline, CDR1 is KGHSH and CDR2 LQKENI. The CDR3 loop is CASSPPPSQQASGNTIYF. In DNA form, the CDR3 reads TGTGCCAGCTCACCACCGCCCTCACAGCAAGCCTCTGGAAACACCATATATTTT.

This CDR3 is CASTPPWSVGYTF. DNA for the CDR3: TGTGCCAGCACCCCCCCATGGTCTGTTGGCTACACCTTC. The chain carries TRBV7-2 and TRBJ1-2; D is uncertain. The germline V and J ends were trimmed by 7 bases and 7 bases, with 16 bases remaining between them. CDR1 is SGHTA and CDR2 is FQGNSA in the germline V gene. CDR3 size: 13 residues.

This chain connects TRBV28 to TRBJ1-2, with a possible D match to TRBD1 (6 bases). The CDR3 runs 13 residues. The germline V gene encodes CDR1 MDHEN and CDR2 SYDVKM. Trimming pared 5 bases from V and 6 bases from J, leaving 13 bases between. CDR3: CASSVGQIDGYTF. In nucleotides, the CDR3 is TGTGCCAGCAGTGTAGGACAGATCGATGGCTACACCTTC.

The chain is built from TRBV5-4 and TRBJ2-7, with D possibly being TRBD1 (5 bases). Between the trimmed V and J ends, which lost 3 bases and 5 bases, there was a span of 21 bases. Looked up from germline, CDR1 is SGHNT and CDR2 is YYREEE (reference sequence). This CDR3 region has 16 residues. The CDR3 sequence: CASSWTKGLLRDEQYF. The CDR3, as DNA: TGTGCCAGCAGCTGGACGAAGGGGCTCCTTCGGGACGAGCAGTACTTC.

This sequence joins TRBV15 and TRBJ2-7; D is ambiguous. From germline, CDR1 is LNHNV and CDR2 YYDKDF (reference sequence). The CDR3 is made up of 13 amino acids. Deletions cut 5 bases from V and 3 bases from J, with 11 bases between. The CDR3 nucleotides are TGTGCCACCAGCTTAAATCCAGACTACGAGCAGTACTTC. Protein product: CATSLNPDYEQYF. The full variable domain, its missing parts supplied by reference TRBV15 and TRBJ2-7, is DAMVIQNPRYQVTQFGKPVTLSCSQTLNHNVMYWYQQKSSQAPKLLFHYYDKDFNNEADTPDNFQSRRPNTSFCFLDIRSPGLGDTAMYLCATSLNPDYEQYFGPGTRLTVT.

The chain carries TRBV12-5 and TRBJ1-2; D is perhaps TRBD1 (5 bases). Germline CDR1 is LGHNT and CDR2 is FRNRAP. Trimming removed 3 bases at V and 4 bases at J, with 21 bases between. The length of the CDR3 is 17 residues. The DNA of the CDR3 is TGTGCTAGTGGTTTCTCTTCGGGTCAGGGCCCCTTCTATGGCTACACCTTC. It codes for CASGFSSGQGPFYGYTF.

The rearrangement links TRBV5-6 to TRBJ1-3; D not certain. The germline V and J ends were trimmed by 4 bases and 7 bases, with 15 bases remaining between them. This CDR3 comprises 14 residues. Germline CDR1 reads SGHDT; CDR2 reads YYEEEE. In DNA, the CDR3 is TGTGCCAGCAGCAAGCGAGGGATGGGGAACACCATATATTTT. Its translation is CASSKRGMGNTIYF. Variable domain in full (rest from reference TRBV5-6 and TRBJ1-3): DAGVTQSPTHLIKTRGQQVTLRCSPKSGHDTVSWYQQALGQGPQFIFQYYEEEERQRGNFPDRFSGHQFPNYSSELNVNALLLGDSALYLCASSKRGMGNTIYFGEGSWLTVV.

The genes are TRBV7-2 and TRBJ2-3; D ambiguous. The germline V gene encodes CDR1 SGHTA and CDR2 FQGNSA. The CDR3 has 15 residues. Trimming stripped 3 bases from V and 3 bases from J, with 13 bases between. The CDR3 nucleotides read TGTGCCAGCAGCTTGTCGGAACCCTCAACAGATACGCAGTATTTT. Translation: CASSLSEPSTDTQYF. The whole variable domain, filled in from reference TRBV7-2 and TRBJ2-3, reads GAGVSQSPSNKVTEKGKDVELRCDPISGHTALYWYRQSLGQGLEFLIYFQGNSAPDKSGLPSDRFSAERTGGSVSTLTIQRTQQEDSAVYLCASSLSEPSTDTQYFGPGTRLTVL.

This clone was detected only once. The CDR3 loop reads CASTLAGKGDTQYF. CDR3 nucleotides: TGTGCCAGCACCCTGGCGGGGAAGGGAGATACGCAGTATTTT. This chain joins TRBV6-6 and TRBJ2-3; weak D call: TRBD2 (6 bases). Germline CDR1 reads MNHNY; CDR2 reads SVGAGI (reference sequence). V dropped 7 bases and J dropped 5 bases, with 16 bases sitting between them. This CDR3 contains 14 residues.

The chain links TRBV9 to TRBJ2-1; no firm D call. V lost 4 bases to trimming and J lost 8 bases, with 19 bases between them. Looked up from germline, CDR1 is SGDLS and CDR2 is YYNGEE. The CDR3 runs 15 residues. The CDR3, as DNA: TGTGCCAGCAGCTCCGGGTCGACTGGAACCGATGAGCAGTTCTTC. It translates to CASSSGSTGTDEQFF.

The chain couples TRBV18 to TRBJ2-1, with 14 bases aligning to TRBD2. Germline V gene lookup returns CDR1 KGHSH and CDR2 LQKENI. The CDR3 is 16 amino acids. V lost 2 bases to trimming and J lost 7 bases; unmatched junction nucleotides: 4. This chain's CDR3 is CASSPTTSGRGNEQFF. CDR3 in DNA: TGTGCCAGCTCACCAACGACTAGCGGGAGGGGTAATGAGCAGTTCTTC.

The chain links TRBV10-3 to TRBJ1-2; 7 bases align to TRBD1. V lost 0 bases and J lost 3; bases outside the gene matches: 13. Germline CDR1 ENHRY, CDR2 SYGVKD. The CDR3 runs 18 residues. For the CDR3, the DNA is TGTGCCATCAGTGAGTCGATAAATTCAGGCAGGGGGGACTATGGCTACACCTTC. Amino acid sequence: CAISESINSGRGDYGYTF.